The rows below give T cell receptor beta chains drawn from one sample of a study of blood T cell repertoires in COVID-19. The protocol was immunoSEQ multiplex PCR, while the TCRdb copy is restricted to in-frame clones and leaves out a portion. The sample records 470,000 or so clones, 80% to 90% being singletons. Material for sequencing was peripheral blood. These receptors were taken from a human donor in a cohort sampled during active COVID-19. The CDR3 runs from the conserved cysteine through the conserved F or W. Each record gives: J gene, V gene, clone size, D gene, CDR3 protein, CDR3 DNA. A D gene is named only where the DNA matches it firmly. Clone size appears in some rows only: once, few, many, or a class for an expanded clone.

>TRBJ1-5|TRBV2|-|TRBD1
CASSGDRGNQPQHF
TGTGCCAGCAGTGGGGACAGGGGTAATCAGCCCCAGCATTTT
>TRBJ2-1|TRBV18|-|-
CASSRELNYNEQFF
TGTGCCAGCTCACGGGAGTTAAACTACAATGAGCAGTTCTTC
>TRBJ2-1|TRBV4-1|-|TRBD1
CASSQGQGQGYNEQFF
TGCGCCAGCAGCCAAGGGCAGGGACAGGGCTACAATGAGCAGTTCTTC
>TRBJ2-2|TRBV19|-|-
CASSIEVAENTGELFF
TGTGCCAGTAGTATAGAGGTAGCGGAGAACACCGGGGAGCTGTTTTTT
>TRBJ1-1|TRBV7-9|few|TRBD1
CASSLSPGGAFF
TGTGCCAGCAGCTTAAGTCCAGGGGGAGCTTTCTTT
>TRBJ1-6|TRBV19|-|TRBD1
CASKPQGAGGNSPLHF
TGTGCCAGTAAGCCTCAGGGGGCAGGGGGTAATTCACCCCTCCACTTT
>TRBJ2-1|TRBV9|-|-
CASSSRPSYNEQFF
TGTGCCAGCTCTTCTCGTCCCTCCTACAATGAGCAGTTCTTC
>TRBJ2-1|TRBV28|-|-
CASSPTVDEQFF
TGTGCCAGCAGCCCAACGGTGGATGAGCAGTTCTTC
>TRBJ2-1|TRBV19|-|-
CASSDRPSSYNEQFF
TGTGCCAGTAGTGACAGACCAAGCTCCTACAATGAGCAGTTCTTC
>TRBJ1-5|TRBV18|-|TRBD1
CASSPRTGRTQPQHF
TGTGCCAGCTCACCGAGGACAGGGCGTACTCAGCCCCAGCATTTT
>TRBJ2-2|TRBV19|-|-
CASHWESGVNTGELFF
TGTGCCAGCCATTGGGAAAGCGGAGTCAACACCGGGGAGCTGTTTTTT
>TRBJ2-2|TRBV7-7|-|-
CASSLAPGRSTGELFF
TGTGCTAGCAGCTTAGCGCCGGGGAGGTCCACCGGGGAGCTGTTTTTT
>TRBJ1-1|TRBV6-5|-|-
CASSYSIGAGATEAFF
TGTGCCAGCAGTTACTCGATCGGTGCGGGCGCCACTGAAGCTTTCTTT
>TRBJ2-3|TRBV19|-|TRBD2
CASRLAGLTDTQYF
TGTGCCAGTAGACTAGCGGGACTCACAGATACGCAGTATTTT
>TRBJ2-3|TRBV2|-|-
CASSEGAGVADTQYF
TGTGCCAGCAGTGAAGGGGCAGGGGTGGCAGATACGCAGTATTTT
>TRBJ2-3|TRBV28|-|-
CASNGVGMGTDTQYF
TGTGCCTCCAACGGCGTGGGCATGGGCACAGATACGCAGTATTTT
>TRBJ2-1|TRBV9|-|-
CASSVAMSYNEQFF
TGTGCCAGCAGCGTAGCTATGAGTTACAATGAGCAGTTCTTC
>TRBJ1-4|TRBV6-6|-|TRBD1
CASSQPTGATNEKLFF
TGTGCCAGCAGTCAACCGACAGGGGCAACTAATGAAAAACTGTTTTTT
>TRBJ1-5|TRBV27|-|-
CASSLSKGLGQPQHF
TGTGCCAGCAGTTTATCGAAGGGGCTTGGGCAGCCCCAGCATTTT
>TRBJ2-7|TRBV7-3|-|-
CASSARAGDAYEQYF
TGTGCCAGCAGCGCAAGGGCAGGGGATGCCTACGAGCAGTACTTC
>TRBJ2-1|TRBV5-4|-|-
CASRLYNEQFF
TGTGCCAGCCGTTTGTACAATGAGCAGTTCTTC
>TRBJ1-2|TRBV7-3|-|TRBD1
CASSPDRGVSGYTF
TGTGCCAGCAGCCCAGACAGGGGGGTGTCTGGCTACACCTTC
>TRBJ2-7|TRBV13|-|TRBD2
CASSLGRAGGSYEQYF
TGTGCCAGCAGCTTAGGACGGGCGGGAGGGTCCTACGAGCAGTACTTC
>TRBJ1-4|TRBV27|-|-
CASNPGGLGEKLFF
TGTGCCAGCAACCCGGGGGGGCTAGGAGAAAAACTGTTTTTT
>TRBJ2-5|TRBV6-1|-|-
CASSEDPRETQYF
TGTGCCAGCAGTGAAGACCCGCGGGAGACCCAGTACTTC
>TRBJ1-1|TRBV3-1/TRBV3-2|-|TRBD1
CASSQAKPGQRDTEAFF
TGTGCCAGCAGCCAAGCGAAACCGGGACAGAGGGACACTGAAGCTTTCTTT
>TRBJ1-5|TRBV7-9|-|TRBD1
CASSLGSGTVSNQPQHF
TGTGCCAGCAGCTTGGGCTCTGGGACAGTTAGCAATCAGCCCCAGCATTTT
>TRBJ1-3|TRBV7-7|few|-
CASSLAWGEGNTIYF
TGTGCTAGCAGCTTAGCATGGGGGGAAGGAAACACCATATATTTT
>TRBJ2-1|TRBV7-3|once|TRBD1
CASSAQGVNEQFF
TGTGCCAGCAGCGCACAGGGGGTTAATGAGCAGTTCTTC
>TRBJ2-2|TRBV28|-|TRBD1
CASSPLGRGQGNGELFF
TGTGCCAGCAGTCCACTGGGGAGGGGACAGGGGAACGGGGAGCTGTTTTTT
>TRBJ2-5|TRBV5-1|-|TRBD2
CASSLLEGLVGTQYF
TGCGCCAGCAGCTTACTGGAAGGACTAGTGGGGACCCAGTACTTC
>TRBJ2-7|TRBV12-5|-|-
CASGSEQGPYEQYF
TGTGCTAGTGGTTCGGAGCAGGGCCCCTACGAGCAGTACTTC
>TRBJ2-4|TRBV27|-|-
CASGLAKNIQYF
TGTGCCAGCGGGCTAGCCAAAAACATTCAGTACTTC
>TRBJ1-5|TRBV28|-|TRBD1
CASFASRDRGRQPQHF
TGTGCCAGCTTTGCCTCCCGGGACAGGGGGCGCCAGCCCCAGCATTTT
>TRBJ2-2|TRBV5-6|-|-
CASSLVQLNTGELFF
TGTGCCAGCAGCTTGGTTCAGTTGAACACCGGGGAGCTGTTTTTT
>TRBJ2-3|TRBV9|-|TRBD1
CASSGPGGTGGANTQYF
TGTGCCAGCAGCGGACCGGGGGGGACAGGGGGCGCGAATACGCAGTATTTT
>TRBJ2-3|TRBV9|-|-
CASSGGSRSTDTQYF
TGTGCCAGCAGCGGTGGGTCGAGGTCCACAGATACGCAGTATTTT
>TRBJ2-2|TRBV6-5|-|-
CASGRGPVGELFF
TGTGCCAGCGGCAGGGGCCCTGTCGGGGAGCTGTTTTTT
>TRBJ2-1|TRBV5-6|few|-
CASSLSRLRGSYNEQFF
TGTGCCAGCAGCTTGAGTCGCCTCAGGGGCTCCTACAATGAGCAGTTCTTC
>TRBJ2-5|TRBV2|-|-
CASLRLHEAETQYF
TGTGCCAGCCTTCGACTGCATGAGGCTGAGACCCAGTACTTC
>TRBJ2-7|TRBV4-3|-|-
CASSLNLGAYEQYF
TGCGCCAGCAGCCTGAATCTAGGGGCCTACGAGCAGTACTTC
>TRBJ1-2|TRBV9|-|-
CASSGESYGYTF
TGTGCCAGCAGCGGAGAAAGTTATGGCTACACCTTC
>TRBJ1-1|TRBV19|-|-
CASSPETENTRAFF
TGTGCCAGTAGTCCGGAGACTGAGAATACCCGGGCTTTCTTT
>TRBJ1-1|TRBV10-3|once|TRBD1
CAIGEDRQGAEIFFF
TGTGCCATCGGCGAGGACAGACAGGGGGCGGAAATCTTTTTCTTT
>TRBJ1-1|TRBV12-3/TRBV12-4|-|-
CASSLMSSTEAFF
TGTGCCAGCAGTCTAATGTCCTCCACTGAAGCTTTCTTT
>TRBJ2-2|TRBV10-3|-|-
CATRGNDPTGELFF
TGTGCCACCCGGGGGAACGACCCCACCGGGGAGCTGTTTTTT
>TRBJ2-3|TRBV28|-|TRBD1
CASRTGKGTQYF
TGTGCCAGCAGGACAGGGAAGGGTACGCAGTATTTT